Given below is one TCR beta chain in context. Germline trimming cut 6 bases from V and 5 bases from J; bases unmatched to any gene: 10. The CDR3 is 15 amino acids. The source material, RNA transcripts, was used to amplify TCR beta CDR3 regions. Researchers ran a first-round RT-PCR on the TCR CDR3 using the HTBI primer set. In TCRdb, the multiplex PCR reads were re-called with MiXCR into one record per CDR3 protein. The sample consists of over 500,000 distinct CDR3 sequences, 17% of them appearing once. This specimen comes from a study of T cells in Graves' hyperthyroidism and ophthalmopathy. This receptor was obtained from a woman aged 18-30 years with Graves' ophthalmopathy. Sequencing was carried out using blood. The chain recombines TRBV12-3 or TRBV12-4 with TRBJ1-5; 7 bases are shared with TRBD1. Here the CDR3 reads CASSRGQAEDQPQHF. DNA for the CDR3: TGTGCCAGCAGCCGCGGACAGGCGGAAGATCAGCCCCAGCATTTT.